The source of this T cell receptor (beta chain) is a study of identical twins. General study results and limits: Abundant beta clonotypes from cord blood had fewer insertions, unlike memory repertoires, which showed none. Zero-insertion analyses could be partly confounded by invariant MAIT and iNKT cells.

This clonotype has more than one count but fewer than ten. Its antigen is not known. Each cDNA held unique molecular identifiers, and template switching gave it a universal primer site. TCRdb reprocessed the 5' RACE reads with MiXCR, giving one entry per CDR3 protein. The table records fewer than 250,000 distinct CDR3 sequences, roughly 9.4% of them present only once. Per germline, CDR1 MNHEY and CDR2 SVGAGI. The CDR3 runs to 15 residues. The V end lost 4 bases, the J end lost 6 bases, and 19 bases lay between the germline ends. The rearrangement links TRBV6-5 to TRBJ2-7; the D gene could be TRBD1 or TRBD2 (5 bases each). The TCR comes from a woman between 18 and 29 years old in good health. Specimen: memory (CD45RO+) T cells sorted from blood. CDR3 nucleotide sequence: TGTGCCAGCAGTTCCCGGGGACGGGGAAACAGCGAGCAGTACTTC. Translating it yields CASSSRGRGNSEQYF.